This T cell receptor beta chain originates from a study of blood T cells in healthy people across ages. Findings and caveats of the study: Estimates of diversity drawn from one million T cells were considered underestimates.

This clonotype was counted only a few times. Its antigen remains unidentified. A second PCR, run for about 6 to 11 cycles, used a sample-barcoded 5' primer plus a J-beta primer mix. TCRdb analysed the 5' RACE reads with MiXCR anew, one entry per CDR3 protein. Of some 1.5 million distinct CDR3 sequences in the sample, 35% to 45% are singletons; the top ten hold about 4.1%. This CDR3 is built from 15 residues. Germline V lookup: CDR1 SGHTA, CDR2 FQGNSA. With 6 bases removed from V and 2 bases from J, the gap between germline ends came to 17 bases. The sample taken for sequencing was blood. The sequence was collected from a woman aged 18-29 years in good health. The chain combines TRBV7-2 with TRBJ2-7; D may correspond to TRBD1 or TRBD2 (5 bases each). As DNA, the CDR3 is TGTGCCAGCAGTCCTCGATCTGGGGGTCCCTACGAGCAGTACTTC. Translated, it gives CASSPRSGGPYEQYF.